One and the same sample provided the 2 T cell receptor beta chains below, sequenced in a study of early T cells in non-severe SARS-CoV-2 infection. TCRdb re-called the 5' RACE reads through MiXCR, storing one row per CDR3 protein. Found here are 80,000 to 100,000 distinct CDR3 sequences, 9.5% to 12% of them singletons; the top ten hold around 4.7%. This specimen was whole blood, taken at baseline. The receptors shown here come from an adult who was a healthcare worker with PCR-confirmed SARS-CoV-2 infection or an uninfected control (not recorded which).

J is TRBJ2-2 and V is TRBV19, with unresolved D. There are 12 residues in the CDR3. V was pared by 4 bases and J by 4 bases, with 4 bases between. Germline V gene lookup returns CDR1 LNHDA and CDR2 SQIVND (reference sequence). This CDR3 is CASSTFTGELFF. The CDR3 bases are TGTGCCAGTAGTACTTTCACCGGGGAGCTGTTTTTT.

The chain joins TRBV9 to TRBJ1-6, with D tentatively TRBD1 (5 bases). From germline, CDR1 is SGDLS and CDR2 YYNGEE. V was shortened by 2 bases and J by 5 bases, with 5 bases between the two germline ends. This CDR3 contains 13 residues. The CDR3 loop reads CASSVGDNSPLHF. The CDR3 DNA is TGTGCCAGCAGCGTGGGGGATAATTCACCCCTCCACTTT.